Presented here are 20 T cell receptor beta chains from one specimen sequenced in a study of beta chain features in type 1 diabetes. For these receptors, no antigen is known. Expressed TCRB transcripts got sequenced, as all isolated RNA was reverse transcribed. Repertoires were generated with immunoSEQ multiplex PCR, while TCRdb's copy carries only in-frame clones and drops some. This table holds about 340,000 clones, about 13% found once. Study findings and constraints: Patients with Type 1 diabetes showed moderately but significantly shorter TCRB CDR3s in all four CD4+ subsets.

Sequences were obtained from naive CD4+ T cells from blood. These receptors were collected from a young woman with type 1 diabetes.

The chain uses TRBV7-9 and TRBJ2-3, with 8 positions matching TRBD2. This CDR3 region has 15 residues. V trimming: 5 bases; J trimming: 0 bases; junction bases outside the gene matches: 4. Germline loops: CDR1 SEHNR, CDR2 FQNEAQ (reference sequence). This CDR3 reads CASSMTSASTDTQYF. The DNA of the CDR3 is TGTGCCAGCAGCATGACTAGCGCCAGCACAGATACGCAGTATTTT.

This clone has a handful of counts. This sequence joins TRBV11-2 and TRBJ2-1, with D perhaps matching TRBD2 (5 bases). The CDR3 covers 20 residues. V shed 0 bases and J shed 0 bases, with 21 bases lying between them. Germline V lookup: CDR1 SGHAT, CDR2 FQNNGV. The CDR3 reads CASSLDWVSRDFSSYNEQFF. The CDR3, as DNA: TGTGCCAGCAGCTTAGATTGGGTTTCGAGGGATTTCAGCTCCTACAATGAGCAGTTCTTC. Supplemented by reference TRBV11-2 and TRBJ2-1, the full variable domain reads EAGVAQSPRYKIIEKRQSVAFWCNPISGHATLYWYQQILGQGPKLLIQFQNNGVVDDSQLPKDRFSAERLKGVDSTLKIQPAKLEDSAVYLCASSLDWVSRDFSSYNEQFFGPGTRLTVL.

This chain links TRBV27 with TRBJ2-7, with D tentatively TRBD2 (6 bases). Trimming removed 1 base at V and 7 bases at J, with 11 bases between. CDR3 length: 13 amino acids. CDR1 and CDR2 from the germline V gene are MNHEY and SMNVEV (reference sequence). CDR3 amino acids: CASSLFGGGEQYF. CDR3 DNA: TGTGCCAGCAGTTTATTTGGTGGGGGGGAGCAGTACTTC.

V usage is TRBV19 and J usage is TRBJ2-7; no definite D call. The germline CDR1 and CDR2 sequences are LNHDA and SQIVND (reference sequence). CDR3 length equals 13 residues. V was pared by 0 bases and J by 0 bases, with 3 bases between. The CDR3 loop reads CASSIELSYEQYF. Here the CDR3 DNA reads TGTGCCAGTAGTATAGAACTCTCCTACGAGCAGTACTTC.

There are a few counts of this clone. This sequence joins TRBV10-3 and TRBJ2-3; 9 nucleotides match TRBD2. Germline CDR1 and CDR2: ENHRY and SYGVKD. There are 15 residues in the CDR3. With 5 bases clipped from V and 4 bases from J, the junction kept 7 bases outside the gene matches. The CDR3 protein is CAISLRLAEADTQYF. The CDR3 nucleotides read TGTGCCATCAGTCTAAGACTAGCGGAGGCAGATACGCAGTATTTT.

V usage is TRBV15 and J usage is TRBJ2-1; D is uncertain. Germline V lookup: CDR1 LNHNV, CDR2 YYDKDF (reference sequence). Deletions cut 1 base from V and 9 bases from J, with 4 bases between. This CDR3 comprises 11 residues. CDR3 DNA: TGTGCCACCAGCAGAGGCAGTGAGCAGTTCTTC. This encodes CATSRGSEQFF.

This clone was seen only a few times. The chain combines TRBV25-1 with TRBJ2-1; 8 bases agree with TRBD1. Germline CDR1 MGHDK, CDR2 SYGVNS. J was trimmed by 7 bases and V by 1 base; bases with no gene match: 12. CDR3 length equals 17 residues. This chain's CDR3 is CASSELKGQGATNEQFF. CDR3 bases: TGTGCCAGCAGTGAATTAAAGGGTCAGGGGGCGACGAATGAGCAGTTCTTC.

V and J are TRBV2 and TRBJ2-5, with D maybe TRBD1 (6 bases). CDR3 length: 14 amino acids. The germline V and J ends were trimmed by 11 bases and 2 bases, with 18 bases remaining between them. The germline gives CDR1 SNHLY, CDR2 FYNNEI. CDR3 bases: TGTGCCGGGACACGGGCCACTCGTCAAGAGACCCAGTACTTC. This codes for CAGTRATRQETQYF.

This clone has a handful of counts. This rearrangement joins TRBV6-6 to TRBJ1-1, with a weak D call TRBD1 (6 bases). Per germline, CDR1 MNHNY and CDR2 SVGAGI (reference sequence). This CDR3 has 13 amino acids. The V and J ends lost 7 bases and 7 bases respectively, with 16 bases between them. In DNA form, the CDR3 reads TGTGCCAGCACCTTCAGGGGTCTTGATGAAGCTTTCTTT. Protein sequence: CASTFRGLDEAFF.

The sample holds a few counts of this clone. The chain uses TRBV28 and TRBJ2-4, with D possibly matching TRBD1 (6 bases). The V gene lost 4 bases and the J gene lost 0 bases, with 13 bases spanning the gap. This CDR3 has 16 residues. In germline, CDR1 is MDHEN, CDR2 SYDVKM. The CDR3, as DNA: TGTGCCAGCAGTTCTGGGGGCACCCTAGCCAAAAACATTCAGTACTTC. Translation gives CASSSGGTLAKNIQYF.

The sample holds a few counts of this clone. Here the CDR3 reads CASSTQGGNTGELFF. In nucleotides, the CDR3 is TGTGCCAGCAGCACACAGGGGGGGAACACCGGGGAGCTGTTTTTT. The chain links TRBV7-3 to TRBJ2-2; 8 bases fit TRBD1. Germline assignment: CDR1 SGHTA and CDR2 FQGTGA. This CDR3 contains 15 residues. V shed 5 bases, J shed 1 base, and the junction held 3 bases outside the gene matches.

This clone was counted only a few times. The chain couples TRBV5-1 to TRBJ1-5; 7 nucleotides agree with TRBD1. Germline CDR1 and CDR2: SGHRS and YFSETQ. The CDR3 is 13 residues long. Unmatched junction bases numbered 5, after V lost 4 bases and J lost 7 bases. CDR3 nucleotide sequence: TGCGCCAGCAGCCTCGGACAGGAGCAGCCCCAGCATTTT. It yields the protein CASSLGQEQPQHF.

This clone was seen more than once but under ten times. CDR3 sequence: CASSRLAGGDEQFF. In nucleotides, the CDR3 is TGTGCCAGCAGCAGACTAGCGGGAGGGGATGAGCAGTTCTTC. This sequence joins TRBV6-6 and TRBJ2-1, with 14 bases matching TRBD2. The CDR3 extends over 14 amino acids. The J segment lost 8 bases and the V segment lost 6 bases, leaving 3 bases of the junction unmatched. CDR1 and CDR2 from the germline V gene are MNHNY and SVGAGI (reference sequence).

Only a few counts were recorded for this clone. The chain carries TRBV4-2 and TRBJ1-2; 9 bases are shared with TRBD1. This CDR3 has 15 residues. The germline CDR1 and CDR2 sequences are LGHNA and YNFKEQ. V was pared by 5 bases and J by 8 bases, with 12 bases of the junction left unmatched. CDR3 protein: CASSSPGQGRIGYTF. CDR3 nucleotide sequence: TGTGCCAGCAGCTCTCCGGGACAGGGCCGAATCGGCTACACCTTC.

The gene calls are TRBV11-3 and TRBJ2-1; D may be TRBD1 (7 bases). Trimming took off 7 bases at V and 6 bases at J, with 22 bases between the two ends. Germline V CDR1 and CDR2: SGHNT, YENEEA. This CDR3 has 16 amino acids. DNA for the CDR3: TGTGCCAGCAACCTAGGGGGGACAGTACCCGTCAATGAGCAGTTCTTC. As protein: CASNLGGTVPVNEQFF.

The CDR3 DNA sequence: TGTGCCAGCAGGCCTGGACAGGTTGCCTACGAGCAGTACTTC. It is translated as CASRPGQVAYEQYF. The chain links TRBV27 to TRBJ2-7; 7 bases map to TRBD1. The CDR3 runs to 14 residues. Germline V gene lookup returns CDR1 MNHEY and CDR2 SMNVEV (reference sequence). J gave up 2 bases and V 6 bases, and 7 bases lay outside the gene matches.

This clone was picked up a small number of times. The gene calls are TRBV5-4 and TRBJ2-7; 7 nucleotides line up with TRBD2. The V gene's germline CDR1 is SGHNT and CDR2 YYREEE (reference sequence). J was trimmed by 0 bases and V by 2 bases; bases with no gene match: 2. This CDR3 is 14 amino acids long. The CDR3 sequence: CASSLGGSSYEQYV. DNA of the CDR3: TGTGCCAGCAGCTTAGGCGGGAGCTCCTACGAGCAGTACGTC.

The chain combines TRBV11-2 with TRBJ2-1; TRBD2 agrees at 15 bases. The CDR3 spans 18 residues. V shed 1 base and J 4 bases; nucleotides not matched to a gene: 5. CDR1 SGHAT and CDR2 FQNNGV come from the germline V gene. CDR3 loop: CASSLGTSGRAQYNEQFF. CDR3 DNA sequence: TGTGCCAGCAGCTTAGGGACTAGCGGGAGGGCCCAGTACAATGAGCAGTTCTTC.

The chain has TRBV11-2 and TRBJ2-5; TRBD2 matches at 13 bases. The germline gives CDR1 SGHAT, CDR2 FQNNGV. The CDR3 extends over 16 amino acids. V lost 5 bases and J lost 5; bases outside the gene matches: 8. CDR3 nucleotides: TGTGCCAGCAGCAGAACTAGCGGGAGGGCCTGGGAGACCCAGTACTTC. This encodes CASSRTSGRAWETQYF.

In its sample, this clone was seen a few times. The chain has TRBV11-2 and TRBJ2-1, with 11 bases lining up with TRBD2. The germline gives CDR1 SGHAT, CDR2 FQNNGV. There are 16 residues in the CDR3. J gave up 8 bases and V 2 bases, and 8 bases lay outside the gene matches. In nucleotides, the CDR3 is TGTGCCAGCAGCTTACGTAGCGGGAGGGCCGGGTATGAGCAGTTCTTC. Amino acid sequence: CASSLRSGRAGYEQFF.